The 31 T cell receptor beta chains given below trace back to one sample, sequenced in a study of cytotoxic CD8 clonotypes in ibrutinib-treated CLL. Only in-frame clones appear in the TCRdb table, and some are missing; sequencing was by immunoSEQ multiplex PCR. The data hold around 250,000 clones, with around 70% observed a single time. Sequences were derived from PBMCs, sampled after 24 months of ibrutinib treatment. These TCRs come from a human donor with chronic lymphocytic leukemia.

The chain recombines TRBV19 with TRBJ1-5, with a weak D call TRBD1 (5 bases). Germline CDR1 and CDR2: LNHDA and SQIVND (reference sequence). This CDR3 has 13 residues. Trimming removed 5 bases from V and 6 bases from J, with 11 bases in between. The CDR3 DNA is TGTGCCAGTAGTCCTGGGGCCGGTCAGCCCCAGCATTTT. Translation gives CASSPGAGQPQHF.

This clone was detected only a few times. The chain is built from TRBV11-2 and TRBJ2-7; D is possibly TRBD2 (6 bases). The CDR3 totals 15 residues. V lost 5 bases and J 2 bases, leaving 16 bases between the germline ends. Germline values: CDR1 SGHAT, CDR2 FQNNGV. This chain's CDR3 is CASSAWRGPTYEQYF. DNA of the CDR3: TGTGCCAGCAGCGCGTGGCGGGGCCCCACCTACGAGCAGTACTTC.

This clone was counted a few times. The V gene is TRBV5-1, the J gene TRBJ2-7, with 11 bases matching TRBD1. The CDR3 is 16 residues long. With V trimmed by 0 bases and J by 2 bases, 4 bases remained unmatched. Germline V lookup: CDR1 SGHRS, CDR2 YFSETQ. DNA for the CDR3: TGCGCCAGCAGCTTGGCACCGGGACAGGGGGCCTACGAGCAGTACTTC. This translates into CASSLAPGQGAYEQYF.

This clone came up once. CDR3 sequence reads: CASSLAGYNEQFF. In DNA form, the CDR3 reads TGTGCCAGCAGTCTAGCGGGATACAATGAGCAGTTCTTC. J is TRBJ2-1 and V is TRBV6-6; the match to TRBD2 covers 9 bases. CDR1 is MNHNY and CDR2 is SVGAGI in the germline V gene (reference sequence). J lost 4 bases, V lost 5 bases, and 0 bases had no gene match. The CDR3 sequence is 13 residues long.

To note about this clone: This specimen includes other DNA sequences encoding the same CDR3. V gene TRBV27 combines with J gene TRBJ2-5; D call uncertain. V gave up 3 bases and J gave up 5 bases, with 4 bases separating them. CDR3 length equals 11 residues. The V gene's germline CDR1 is MNHEY and CDR2 SMNVEV (reference sequence). The CDR3 is CASSFRETQYF. The CDR3 DNA follows: TGTGCCAGCAGTTTCCGGGAGACCCAGTACTTC.

As concerns this clone: Within the sample, other DNA sequences also encode this same CDR3. The chain couples TRBV18 to TRBJ1-2; D call uncertain. V was pared by 1 base and J by 0 bases, with 6 bases between. The CDR3 runs to 14 residues. Germline-derived CDR1 and CDR2 are KGHSH and LQKENI. The CDR3 is CASSPQGSNYGYTF. CDR3 in DNA: TGTGCCAGCTCACCACAGGGCTCTAACTATGGCTACACCTTC.

The genes are TRBV30 and TRBJ2-2; D is tentatively TRBD1 or TRBD2 (5 bases each). The germline gives CDR1 GTSNPN, CDR2 SVGIG (reference sequence). The length of the CDR3 is 14 residues. Trimming stripped 1 base from V and 4 bases from J, with 10 bases between. The CDR3 region is CAWSEGRFTGELFF. As DNA, the CDR3 is TGTGCCTGGAGTGAGGGACGTTTCACCGGGGAGCTGTTTTTT.

The chain has TRBV12-5 and TRBJ2-7; D call uncertain. The length of the CDR3 is 12 residues. Germline CDR1 LGHNT, CDR2 FRNRAP. V gave up 1 base and J gave up 5 bases, with 6 bases separating them. The CDR3, as DNA: TGTGCTAGTGGTTTGGGACCGGACGAGCAGTACTTC. It encodes CASGLGPDEQYF.

This clone showed up just once. The CDR3 spells CASSGTGSISYEQYF. The CDR3 DNA sequence: TGTGCCAGCAGCGGCACCGGGTCTATCTCCTACGAGCAGTACTTC. This chain uses TRBV7-2 with TRBJ2-7, with D uncertain. Germline V gene sequence: CDR1 SGHTA, CDR2 FQGNSA. Deletions cut 5 bases from V and 0 bases from J, with 14 bases between. The CDR3 length is 15 residues. Full variable domain (remainder filled in from reference TRBV7-2 and TRBJ2-7): GAGVSQSPSNKVTEKGKDVELRCDPISGHTALYWYRQSLGQGLEFLIYFQGNSAPDKSGLPSDRFSAERTGGSVSTLTIQRTQQEDSAVYLCASSGTGSISYEQYFGPGTRLTVT.

The CDR3 nucleotides read TGCGCCAGCAGCCGGACTAGCGGGATTGCAGATACGCAGTATTTT. It translates to CASSRTSGIADTQYF. The V call is TRBV4-3, the J call TRBJ2-3; 12 bases are shared with TRBD2. Germline V CDR1 and CDR2: LGHNA, YSLEER. This CDR3 contains 15 residues. The V segment lost 4 bases and the J segment 4 bases; nucleotides outside the gene matches: 3.

The CDR3 coding sequence is TGTGCCAGCAGCCCCCGGGACAGGGGGGCAGCCGCAGATACGCAGTATTTT. Protein sequence: CASSPRDRGAAADTQYF. The V call is TRBV7-8, the J call TRBJ2-3; 11 nucleotides agree with TRBD1. Per the germline V gene, CDR1 is SGHVS and CDR2 is FQNEAQ. The CDR3 is made up of 17 amino acids. The V gene end was trimmed by 5 bases and the J gene end by 4 bases; junction bases not matched to a gene: 11.

The gene calls are TRBV28 and TRBJ2-7; 9 nucleotides match TRBD2. The junction had 9 bases not matched to a gene; V was cut back by 6 bases and J by 3 bases. Germline V lookup: CDR1 MDHEN, CDR2 SYDVKM. The CDR3 runs 15 residues. The CDR3 DNA reads as TGTGCCAGCAGCGCTCTAGCGGGATCAAACTACGAGCAGTACTTC. Translation: CASSALAGSNYEQYF.

The CDR3 sequence: CASSPGLAGKMNTGELFF. For the CDR3, the DNA is TGTGCCAGCAGCCCGGGACTAGCGGGGAAAATGAACACCGGGGAGCTGTTTTTT. The rearrangement links TRBV7-3 to TRBJ2-2; 13 bases fit TRBD2. Germline CDR1 and CDR2: SGHTA and FQGTGA. This CDR3 is built from 18 residues. J gave up 1 base and V 5 bases, and 7 bases lay outside the gene matches.

The chain employs TRBV7-9 and TRBJ1-4; D remains unclear. Germline CDR1 SEHNR, CDR2 FQNEAQ (reference sequence). The CDR3 is 17 residues long. V gave up 0 bases and J gave up 7 bases, with 18 bases separating them. The CDR3 sequence: CASSLAGSQFWGEKLFF. The CDR3, as DNA: TGTGCCAGCAGCTTAGCAGGGAGTCAATTCTGGGGTGAAAAACTGTTTTTT.

The gene calls are TRBV5-1 and TRBJ2-1, with D possibly being TRBD1 or TRBD2 (6 bases each). This CDR3 comprises 16 residues. Germline lookup yields CDR1 SGHRS and CDR2 YFSETQ. Trimming took 2 bases from V and 0 from J, leaving 12 bases between them. CDR3 bases: TGCGCCAGCAGCTTACTAGGGGGGAGCTCCTACAATGAGCAGTTCTTC. Protein sequence: CASSLLGGSSYNEQFF. Together with reference TRBV5-1 and TRBJ2-1, the CDR3 gives the full variable domain: KAGVTQTPRYLIKTRGQQVTLSCSPISGHRSVSWYQQTPGQGLQFLFEYFSETQRNKGNFPGRFSGRQFSNSRSEMNVSTLELGDSALYLCASSLLGGSSYNEQFFGPGTRLTVL.

The chain combines TRBV14 with TRBJ2-1; D is unclear. Germline CDR1 SGHDN, CDR2 FVKESK. The CDR3 has 14 residues. V was pared by 3 bases and J by 3 bases, with 9 bases between. In nucleotides, the CDR3 is TGTGCCAGCAGCCACTCGCTAGGCTACAATGAGCAGTTCTTC. Translating it yields CASSHSLGYNEQFF.

This clone turned up a few times. The rearrangement links TRBV28 to TRBJ2-1; D is perhaps TRBD1 or TRBD2 (5 bases each). The CDR3 is 16 residues long. V was clipped by 4 bases and J by 5 bases, with 18 bases between them. In germline, CDR1 is MDHEN, CDR2 SYDVKM. CDR3 coding DNA: TGTGCCAGCAGTTATAATACCGGGACGATCAACAATGAGCAGTTCTTC. Protein sequence: CASSYNTGTINNEQFF.

The genes are TRBV30 and TRBJ2-7, with D perhaps being TRBD1 or TRBD2 (6 bases each). The CDR3 has 15 residues. The V gene lost 0 bases and the J gene lost 0 bases, with 12 bases spanning the gap. Germline CDR1 and CDR2: GTSNPN and SVGIG (reference sequence). The CDR3 DNA follows: TGTGCCTGGAGTGTATACGGGGGCTTCTCCTACGAGCAGTACTTC. This gives the protein CAWSVYGGFSYEQYF.

The J gene is TRBJ1-4, the V gene TRBV18, with unresolved D. Per the germline V gene, CDR1 is KGHSH and CDR2 is LQKENI. The CDR3 is 11 amino acids. Trimming stripped 6 bases from V and 8 bases from J, with 7 bases between. The CDR3 here is CASSHGEKLFF. The CDR3 DNA is TGTGCCAGCTCGCACGGAGAAAAACTGTTTTTT.

This clone was observed once. The chain carries TRBV9 and TRBJ2-7; maybe TRBD2 (6 bases). Trimming stripped 4 bases from V and 7 bases from J, with 12 bases between. The CDR3 totals 12 residues. The germline gives CDR1 SGDLS, CDR2 YYNGEE. The CDR3 sequence is CASSPPGGEQYF. The CDR3 bases are TGTGCCAGCAGCCCCCCTGGGGGGGAGCAGTACTTC.

A remark on this clone: The junction departs from germline at one end; a sequencing error may be responsible. The chain combines TRBV28 with TRBJ2-7; D possibly corresponds to TRBD1 (6 bases). The CDR3 length is 11 residues. The germline CDR1 and CDR2 sequences are MDHEN and SYDVKM. The CDR3 loop is CASNSPGHSLF. CDR3 bases: TGTGCCAGCAACTCACCGGGACACAGCCTCTTC.

The chain joins TRBV7-3 to TRBJ2-7; 8 bases agree with TRBD2. Losses at the gene ends were 5 bases for V and 4 bases for J; bases not matched to a gene: 10. CDR1 is SGHTA and CDR2 is FQGTGA in the germline V gene. CDR3 length equals 15 residues. As DNA, the CDR3 is TGTGCCAGCAGCACGTACCCGGGACTAGGGTACGAGCAGTACTTC. Protein product: CASSTYPGLGYEQYF.

The chain links TRBV28 to TRBJ2-1; TRBD2 might be the D (6 bases). The ends were cut back, 2 bases at V and 0 bases at J, with 14 bases in the middle. CDR3 length: 17 residues. The V gene's germline CDR1 is MDHEN and CDR2 SYDVKM. The CDR3 coding sequence is TGTGCCAGCAGTTTAGGTAGCGGAAAGAGCTCCTACAATGAGCAGTTCTTC. This sequence encodes CASSLGSGKSSYNEQFF.

The gene calls are TRBV5-1 and TRBJ2-1; D possibly uses TRBD1 or TRBD2 (5 bases each). V lost 5 bases and J lost 10, with 16 bases in between. CDR3 size: 13 residues. Germline lookup yields CDR1 SGHRS and CDR2 YFSETQ. CDR3 amino acids: CASRRAEAGEQFF. CDR3 nucleotide sequence: TGCGCCAGCAGGAGGGCCGAGGCAGGGGAGCAGTTCTTC.

The sample holds a few counts of this clone. This chain uses TRBV5-1 with TRBJ2-1; the match to TRBD2 covers 7 bases. V trimming: 0 bases; J trimming: 9 bases; junction bases outside the gene matches: 6. CDR3 length: 14 amino acids. Germline V gene data show CDR1 as SGHRS and CDR2 as YFSETQ. The CDR3 region is CASSLEGGYGEQFF. CDR3 in DNA: TGCGCCAGCAGCTTGGAGGGAGGGTACGGTGAGCAGTTCTTC.

V usage is TRBV9 and J usage is TRBJ1-1; 7 bases are a match to TRBD1. From germline, CDR1 is SGDLS and CDR2 YYNGEE. The ends lost 4 bases at V and 7 bases at J; junction bases unmatched: 4. The length of the CDR3 is 12 residues. CDR3 residues: CASSPRDSEAFF. CDR3 coding DNA: TGTGCCAGCAGCCCCCGGGACAGTGAAGCTTTCTTT.

V gene TRBV21-1 combines with J gene TRBJ1-5; the table gives TRBD1 as D, unverified against the DNA. TRBV21-1 is assigned pseudogene status. The CDR3 has 17 amino acids. CDR3 sequence reads: CASSKRDRRGGNQPQHF. CDR3 bases: TGTGCCAGCAGCAAAAGGGACAGACGAGGAGGCAATCAGCCCCAGCATTTT.

The chain recombines TRBV28 with TRBJ2-7; possible D gene TRBD1, 6 bases. Trimming pared 10 bases from V and 2 bases from J, leaving 18 bases between. The CDR3 totals 14 residues. Germline CDR1 is MDHEN and CDR2 is SYDVKM. The CDR3 coding sequence is TGTGCCATAGCAAGCGACAGGTTGACCTACGAGCAGTACTTC. This encodes CAIASDRLTYEQYF.

The chain has TRBV5-1 and TRBJ1-3; weak D call: TRBD1 (5 bases). The CDR3 is 13 amino acids. Germline V lookup: CDR1 SGHRS, CDR2 YFSETQ. V lost 5 bases and J 9 bases, leaving 15 bases between the germline ends. The CDR3 region has the DNA TGCGCCAGCAGTCGGACTGACGGGGGCACCATATATTTT. Translating gives CASSRTDGGTIYF. The full variable domain, its missing parts supplied by reference TRBV5-1 and TRBJ1-3, is KAGVTQTPRYLIKTRGQQVTLSCSPISGHRSVSWYQQTPGQGLQFLFEYFSETQRNKGNFPGRFSGRQFSNSRSEMNVSTLELGDSALYLCASSRTDGGTIYFGEGSWLTVV.

The genes are TRBV28 and TRBJ2-7; D remains ambiguous. Looked up from germline, CDR1 is MDHEN and CDR2 is SYDVKM. The CDR3 extends over 12 amino acids. Trimming shortened V by 3 bases and J by 2 bases, and 5 bases separated the two germline ends. CDR3 nucleotide sequence: TGTGCCAGCAGTTTCGGAGCCTACGAGCAGTACTTC. Its protein product is CASSFGAYEQYF.

The chain couples TRBV7-8 to TRBJ1-4; D is unclear. The CDR3 sequence is 14 residues long. V shed 5 bases and J shed 3 bases, with 10 bases lying between them. Germline CDR1 SGHVS, CDR2 FQNEAQ. This chain's CDR3 is CASSPPGANEKLFF. The CDR3 DNA reads TGTGCCAGCAGCCCGCCGGGAGCTAATGAAAAACTGTTTTTT.